This TCR beta chain emerged from a study of T cell responses to AZD1222 COVID-19 vaccine. As for this clone: What it recognizes is unknown. A junction end diverges from the germline sequence, so it may reflect a read error.

Germline V gene data show CDR1 as MDHEN and CDR2 as SYDVKM. This CDR3 has 15 residues. The analysis combined second doses at about 4 or about 12 weeks. Only in-frame clones appear in the TCRdb table, and some are missing; sequencing was by immunoSEQ multiplex PCR. The sample carries some 150,000 clones, more than 85% recorded once. General study findings and limits: No day 14 peak samples; only post-peak repertoires were characterized. The reported proportion of spike-specific TCRs targeting unmutated variant regions was nearly half. Females outnumbered males among donors, who were mostly white British; clonal diversity was possibly underestimated.

The sequences come from peripheral blood, collected 28 days after the second AZD1222 dose. The chain combines TRBV28 with TRBJ2-3, with D possibly being TRBD2 (5 bases). The origin of this receptor is an adult who received the AZD1222 COVID-19 vaccine. The CDR3 protein is CASNLRAANTDTQYF. The CDR3 DNA reads as TGTGCCAGCAATTTAAGAGCGGCAAACACAGATACGCAGTATTTT.